This entry lists 31 T cell receptor beta chains sequenced from one sample in a study of blood T cells in healthy people across ages. A second about 6 to 12 cycle PCR used barcoded and J-beta primers. Each CDR3 protein gets one entry after TCRdb re-called the 5' RACE reads with MiXCR. The top ten clones hold 29% of a sample with some 290,000 distinct CDR3 sequences, 25% to 30% of them seen once. Sequences were obtained from blood. The origin of the receptors is a woman between 70 and 85 years old in good health.

This clonotype turned up a few times. This chain connects TRBV7-2 to TRBJ2-2; unclear D gene. Deletions cut 4 bases from V and 1 base from J, with 10 bases between. Germline V gene lookup returns CDR1 SGHTA and CDR2 FQGNSA. The CDR3 contains 15 residues. CDR3 amino acids: CASSSPAGNTGELFF. As DNA, the CDR3 is TGTGCCAGCAGCTCCCCGGCAGGGAACACCGGGGAGCTGTTTTTT.

This clonotype was seen many times. The J gene is TRBJ1-6, the V gene TRBV7-2, with 9 bases aligning to TRBD1. Per the germline V gene, CDR1 is SGHTA and CDR2 is FQGNSA. Losses at the gene ends were 4 bases for V and 9 bases for J; bases not matched to a gene: 16. This CDR3 has 18 amino acids. CDR3 sequence (DNA): TGTGCCAGCAGCTATCCGGGACAGGGCCTGGTGGGGTTTTCACCCCTCCACTTT. Protein product: CASSYPGQGLVGFSPLHF.

Details on this clonotype: A read error may produce the germline difference seen at one junction end. CDR3 in amino acids: CASSVGTSGRETQYF. CDR3 in DNA: TGTGCCAGCAGCGTTGGGACTAGCGGCCGGGAGACCCAGTACTTT. The chain uses TRBV9 and TRBJ2-5; 11 bases are shared with TRBD2. The CDR3 is 15 residues long. The V gene's germline CDR1 is SGDLS and CDR2 YYNGEE.

This clonotype was observed a few times. The chain couples TRBV25-1 to TRBJ2-5; 9 nucleotides align to TRBD2. The J call may be in error: the DNA end matches TRBJ2-1 better. There are 17 residues in the CDR3. Per the germline V gene, CDR1 is MGHDK and CDR2 is SYGVNS. CDR3 nucleotides: TGTGCCAGCAGTGAATCCCTGAAACTAGCGGGTCAACATGAGCAGTTCTTC. This translates into CASSESLKLAGQHEQFF.

This chain uses TRBV5-1 with TRBJ1-4; D is undetermined. CDR3 length: 15 amino acids. The V gene lost 3 bases and the J gene lost 5 bases, with 14 bases spanning the gap. Germline CDR1 reads SGHRS; CDR2 reads YFSETQ. In DNA, the CDR3 is TGCGCCAGCAGCTCGTCGGCGGGGAAAAATGAAAAACTGTTTTTT. Its protein is CASSSSAGKNEKLFF.

J is TRBJ2-2 and V is TRBV6-1; 9 bases align to TRBD2. Germline loops: CDR1 MNHNS, CDR2 SASEGT. The CDR3 is 16 amino acids. With 3 bases clipped from V and 5 bases from J, the junction kept 7 bases outside the gene matches. Here the CDR3 DNA reads TGTGCCAGCAGTGAGTCCGGGACTAGCAGGACCGGGGAGCTGTTTTTT. Protein: CASSESGTSRTGELFF.

Worth noting for this clonotype: This CDR3 is missing its conserved last phenylalanine or tryptophan, likely due to a read error. No DNA is shown, since the ends of the CDR3 on it are uncertain; the CDR3 is the one TCRdb lists. This sequence joins TRBV7-2 and TRBJ2-1; the table's D call TRBD2 went unverified against the DNA. Both ends counted, the CDR3 spans 13 residues. Per germline, CDR1 SGHTA and CDR2 FQGNSA. The CDR3: CASSPRLAGDRVS.

The chain recombines TRBV12-3 or TRBV12-4 with TRBJ1-1; 8 bases agree with TRBD1. With V trimmed by 3 bases and J by 5 bases, 5 bases remained unmatched. CDR3 length: 14 amino acids. The CDR3 sequence is CASSLEQGGTEAFF. CDR3 DNA: TGTGCCAGCAGTTTGGAACAGGGGGGGACTGAAGCTTTCTTT.

The CDR3 here is CASSLFSDDSPLHF. CDR3 bases: TGTGCCAGCAGCCTGTTCAGCGATGATTCACCCCTCCACTTT. This rearrangement joins TRBV11-1 to TRBJ1-6; D not certain. The length of the CDR3 is 14 residues. Looked up from germline, CDR1 is SGHAT and CDR2 is FQDESV (reference sequence). V dropped 5 bases and J dropped 8 bases, with 13 bases sitting between them. Full variable domain (remainder filled in from reference TRBV11-1 and TRBJ1-6): EAEVAQSPRYKITEKSQAVAFWCDPISGHATLYWYRQILGQGPELLVQFQDESVVDDSQLPKDRFSAERLKGVDSTLKIQPAELGDSAMYLCASSLFSDDSPLHFGNGTRLTVT.

The rearrangement links TRBV28 to TRBJ1-2; the match to TRBD1 covers 8 bases. CDR1 is MDHEN, CDR2 SYDVKM, per germline. The ends lost 6 bases at V and 5 bases at J; junction bases unmatched: 8. The CDR3 covers 14 residues. CDR3 DNA: TGTGCCAGCAGGACCAATCAGGGGGCGTATGGCTACACCTTC. It yields the protein CASRTNQGAYGYTF.

This clonotype was recorded at least ten times. The rearrangement links TRBV28 to TRBJ1-4; TRBD1 agrees at 7 bases. From germline, CDR1 is MDHEN and CDR2 SYDVKM. CDR3 length equals 17 residues. J lost 8 bases, V lost 2 bases, and 14 bases had no gene match. The CDR3 spells CASSLPGTGTASEKLFF. The CDR3 nucleotides read TGTGCCAGCAGTTTACCCGGGACCGGGACAGCGTCAGAAAAACTGTTTTTT. The full variable domain, rest sourced from reference TRBV28 and TRBJ1-4, is DVKVTQSSRYLVKRTGEKVFLECVQDMDHENMFWYRQDPGLGLRLIYFSYDVKMKEKGDIPEGYSVSREKKERFSLILESASTNQTSMYLCASSLPGTGTASEKLFFGSGTQLSVL.

This clonotype has just a few counts. This chain links TRBV28 with TRBJ1-5; D unclear. CDR1 is MDHEN and CDR2 is SYDVKM in the germline V gene. Trimming cost V 7 bases and J 1 base, with 23 bases left between them. This CDR3 spans 18 amino acids. CDR3 protein: CASTPLPQRRLSNQPQHF. The CDR3 DNA reads TGTGCCAGCACCCCCCTCCCCCAGAGGCGTTTGAGCAATCAGCCCCAGCATTTT.

This clonotype was observed a few times. The chain couples TRBV29-1 to TRBJ1-1, with D hard to call. V was shortened by 4 bases and J by 1 base, with 7 bases between the two germline ends. The CDR3 contains 12 residues. The germline V gene encodes CDR1 SQVTM and CDR2 ANQGSEA. The CDR3 sequence: CSVVKSNTEAFF. CDR3 sequence (DNA): TGCAGCGTTGTTAAGTCGAACACTGAAGCTTTCTTT. Full variable domain (rest looked up from reference TRBV29-1 and TRBJ1-1): SAVISQKPSRDICQRGTSLTIQCQVDSQVTMMFWYRQQPGQSLTLIATANQGSEATYESGFVIDKFPISRPNLTFSTLTVSNMSPEDSSIYLCSVVKSNTEAFFGQGTRLTVV.

The CDR3 DNA reads TGTGCCAGCAGTCCGGGGCAAATGGGGTATGAGCAGTTCTTC. This translates into CASSPGQMGYEQFF. This chain joins TRBV6-1 and TRBJ2-1; possibly TRBD1 or TRBD2 for D (5 bases each). Germline lookup yields CDR1 MNHNS and CDR2 SASEGT. V was trimmed by 5 bases and J by 8 bases, leaving 16 bases between them. This CDR3 is built from 14 residues.

The chain links TRBV28 to TRBJ1-2, with D possibly being TRBD1 (6 bases). V dropped 1 base and J dropped 6 bases, with 18 bases sitting between them. Germline CDR1 and CDR2: MDHEN and SYDVKM. The CDR3 has 16 residues. The CDR3 nucleotides are TGTGCCAGCAGTTTATATATAACAGGGCGACGGGATGGCTACACCTTC. Translation: CASSLYITGRRDGYTF.

This clonotype occurred a few times. This chain uses TRBV12-3 or TRBV12-4 with TRBJ2-2, with 10 bases matching TRBD2. The CDR3 has 14 amino acids. V gave up 5 bases and J gave up 8 bases; unmatched junction bases: 5. The CDR3 sequence: CASSPPGLAGELFF. CDR3 DNA sequence: TGTGCCAGCAGTCCACCGGGACTAGCGGGGGAGCTGTTTTTT.

This chain links TRBV20-1 with TRBJ2-7, with 9 bases aligning to TRBD1. The V gene's germline CDR1 is DFQATT and CDR2 SNEGSKA (reference sequence). The J segment lost 3 bases and the V segment lost 6 bases, leaving 15 bases of the junction unmatched. The CDR3 spans 16 residues. In DNA, the CDR3 is TGCAGTGCCACACCGAACAGGGGGCGCTTAGGCTACGAGCAGTACTTC. This sequence encodes CSATPNRGRLGYEQYF.

This clonotype was seen a handful of times. This chain links TRBV6-2 or TRBV6-3 with TRBJ1-2; D perhaps matches TRBD1 (6 bases). Trimming removed 7 bases at V and 0 bases at J, with 15 bases between. The CDR3 runs 15 residues. CDR1 and CDR2 (germline): MNHEY, SVGEGT. CDR3 sequence: CASKWGTPSNYGYTF. The CDR3 DNA sequence: TGTGCCAGCAAATGGGGGACACCATCTAACTATGGCTACACCTTC.

The gene calls are TRBV7-6 and TRBJ2-6; D is ambiguous. CDR1 is SGHVS, CDR2 FNYEAQ, per germline. The CDR3 sequence is 17 residues long. The V gene lost 1 base and the J gene lost 0 bases, with 10 bases spanning the gap. The CDR3 loop is CASSLEVESSGANVLTF. The CDR3, as DNA: TGTGCCAGCAGCTTAGAGGTAGAAAGCTCTGGGGCCAACGTCCTGACTTTC.

The table lists this clonotype with a few counts. V is TRBV20-1 and J is TRBJ1-2, with D possibly TRBD1 on 5 matching bases. CDR3 length: 11 amino acids. V lost 3 bases and J lost 8, with 10 bases in between. Germline V gene data show CDR1 as DFQATT and CDR2 as SNEGSKA (reference sequence). CDR3 bases: TGCAGTGCTAGGCGGACATACGGCTACACCTTC. This sequence encodes CSARRTYGYTF.

This clonotype was seen a handful of times. The chain couples TRBV4-1 to TRBJ2-7; TRBD1 might be the D (6 bases). V was clipped by 2 bases and J by 3 bases, with 14 bases between them. The CDR3 is 15 residues long. Germline V CDR1 and CDR2: MGHRA, YSYEKL. CDR3 loop: CASSQTGQGIYEQYF. In DNA form, the CDR3 reads TGCGCCAGCAGCCAAACAGGCCAGGGGATCTACGAGCAGTACTTC.

The chain couples TRBV20-1 to TRBJ2-5; 14 positions agree with TRBD2. From germline, CDR1 is DFQATT and CDR2 SNEGSKA (reference sequence). V lost 2 bases, J lost 4 bases, and 9 bases stayed unmatched. This CDR3 has 17 amino acids. The CDR3, as DNA: TGCAGTGCTAGATTTGCAGGGACTAGCGGGAGCAGAGAGACCCAGTACTTC. Protein product: CSARFAGTSGSRETQYF.

This clonotype has a single count. The V gene is TRBV20-1, the J gene TRBJ2-5; a weak D match, TRBD1 (6 bases). Trimming took off 0 bases at V and 11 bases at J, with 16 bases between the two ends. CDR3 length: 13 residues. CDR1 is DFQATT, CDR2 SNEGSKA, per germline (reference sequence). The CDR3 DNA is TGCAGTGCTAGAGATCCAGGGGTATGGGAGCAGTACTTC. Its translation: CSARDPGVWEQYF.

The chain combines TRBV20-1 with TRBJ1-5; 9 bases are shared with TRBD1. The CDR3 extends over 14 amino acids. V gave up 5 bases and J gave up 4 bases; unmatched junction bases: 6. The germline V gene encodes CDR1 DFQATT and CDR2 SNEGSKA (reference sequence). The CDR3 spells CSAGDRARNQPQHF. Written as DNA, the CDR3 is TGCAGTGCTGGGGACAGGGCGAGGAATCAGCCCCAGCATTTT.

The chain recombines TRBV5-1 with TRBJ2-5, with a possible D match to TRBD2 (5 bases). Between the trimmed V and J ends, which lost 1 base and 2 bases, there was a span of 9 bases. The CDR3 runs to 14 residues. Germline CDR1 and CDR2: SGHRS and YFSETQ. The CDR3 DNA sequence: TGCGCCAGCAGCTTGACTAGTACTCAAGAGACCCAGTACTTC. Amino acids: CASSLTSTQETQYF.

This chain uses TRBV5-1 with TRBJ1-6; a weak D match, TRBD1 (5 bases). CDR1 is SGHRS and CDR2 is YFSETQ in the germline V gene. The CDR3 runs to 16 residues. V shed 0 bases and J shed 12 bases, with 19 bases lying between them. In DNA, the CDR3 is TGCGCCAGCAGCTTGGCGGGGCAGGGTGGCGGTGAACCCCTCCACTTT. This translates into CASSLAGQGGGEPLHF.

The rearrangement joins TRBV7-9 to TRBJ2-6; D call uncertain. Trimming pared 10 bases from V and 0 bases from J, leaving 16 bases between. Germline V gene data show CDR1 as SEHNR and CDR2 as FQNEAQ (reference sequence). The CDR3 extends over 16 amino acids. The CDR3 sequence: CAIGRTVSSGANVLTF. DNA for the CDR3: TGTGCCATTGGGCGGACGGTGAGCTCTGGGGCCAACGTCCTGACTTTC.

The chain has TRBV3-1 and TRBJ2-1; TRBD2 aligns across 10 bases. V lost 1 base and J lost 14; bases outside the gene matches: 11. Germline loops: CDR1 LGHDT, CDR2 YNNKEL (reference sequence). The CDR3 sequence is 15 residues long. CDR3 loop: CASSQGRLAGVLKFF. CDR3 nucleotide sequence: TGTGCCAGCAGCCAAGGTCGGCTAGCGGGAGTTCTGAAGTTCTTC.

This clonotype showed up just a few times. This chain connects TRBV12-3 or TRBV12-4 to TRBJ1-5, with 9 bases fitting TRBD1. This CDR3 is built from 14 residues. V dropped 7 bases and J dropped 7; count of bases not matched to a gene: 8. CDR3 nucleotide sequence: TGTGCCAGCAACCCGACAGGGGGAGGGCAGCCCCAGCATTTT. It encodes CASNPTGGGQPQHF.

This clonotype has only a few counts. This rearrangement joins TRBV20-1 to TRBJ1-5; 8 nucleotides line up with TRBD1. V dropped 5 bases and J dropped 9; count of bases not matched to a gene: 15. This CDR3 spans 15 amino acids. Germline-derived CDR1 and CDR2 are DFQATT and SNEGSKA (reference sequence). CDR3 DNA: TGCAGTGCTCCATCTGACGACAGGGGCCTCGGGCCCCAGCATTTT. Protein sequence: CSAPSDDRGLGPQHF.

This clonotype was observed a few times. The chain has TRBV20-1 and TRBJ2-1; 11 nucleotides match TRBD2. The germline V gene has CDR1 DFQATT and CDR2 SNEGSKA (reference sequence). The CDR3 is made up of 15 amino acids. After removal of 4 bases from V and 2 bases from J, the junction contained 4 bases not matched to a gene. The CDR3 loop reads CSATRLAGPYNEQFF. The CDR3, as DNA: TGCAGTGCTACCAGACTAGCGGGACCCTACAATGAGCAGTTCTTC.